This is a list of T cell receptor beta chains from one sample in a study of T cell repertoires in cytomegalovirus infection. Each CDR3 protein gets one entry after TCRdb re-called the reads with MiXCR. The sample lists fewer than 550,000 distinct CDR3 sequences, around 10% seen once, with roughly 10% in the top ten. Sequencing input: PBMCs. The receptors come from a human donor in good health (CMV status not recorded). Some clones in this sample may be carry-over from other donors' samples. Each CDR3 is given with its conserved first and last residue.

TRBV11-2	19	TRBJ2-3	CASSLGALAGGLFTDTQYF
TRBV5-6	12	TRBJ2-5	CASRGGKETQYF
TRBV25-1	19	TRBJ2-1	CASSNVGLAGASSYNEQFF
TRBV9	15	TRBJ2-1	CASSRQGAGYNEQFF
TRBV5-4	16	TRBJ2-3	CASCRTGGGGTDTQYF
TRBV7-6	14	TRBJ1-6	CASSARGENSPLHF
TRBV7-9	17	TRBJ1-1	CASRLPGQGFLGTEAFF
TRBV29-1	13	TRBJ1-2	CSAGGTGEAGYTF
TRBV6-1	13	TRBJ1-1	CATQLGPNTEAFF
TRBV5-1	13	TRBJ2-7	CASSWNEGGEQYF
TRBV9	16	TRBJ2-1	CASSADLGGSYNEQFF